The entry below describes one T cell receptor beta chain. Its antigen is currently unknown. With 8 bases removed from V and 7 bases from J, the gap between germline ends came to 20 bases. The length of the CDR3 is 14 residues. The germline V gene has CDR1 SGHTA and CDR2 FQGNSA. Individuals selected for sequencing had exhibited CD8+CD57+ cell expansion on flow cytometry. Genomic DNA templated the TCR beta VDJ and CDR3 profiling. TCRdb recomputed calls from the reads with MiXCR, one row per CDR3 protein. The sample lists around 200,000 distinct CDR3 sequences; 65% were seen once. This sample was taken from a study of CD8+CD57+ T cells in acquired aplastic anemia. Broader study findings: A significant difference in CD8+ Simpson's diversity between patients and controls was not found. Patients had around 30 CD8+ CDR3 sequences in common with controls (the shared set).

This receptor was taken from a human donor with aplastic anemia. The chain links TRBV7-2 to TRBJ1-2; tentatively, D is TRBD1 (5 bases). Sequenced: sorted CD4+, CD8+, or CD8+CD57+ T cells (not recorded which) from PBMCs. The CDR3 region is CASSLGRGESGYTF. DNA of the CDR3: TGTGCCAGCTCCCTTGGCCGGGGGGAGAGTGGCTACACCTTC.